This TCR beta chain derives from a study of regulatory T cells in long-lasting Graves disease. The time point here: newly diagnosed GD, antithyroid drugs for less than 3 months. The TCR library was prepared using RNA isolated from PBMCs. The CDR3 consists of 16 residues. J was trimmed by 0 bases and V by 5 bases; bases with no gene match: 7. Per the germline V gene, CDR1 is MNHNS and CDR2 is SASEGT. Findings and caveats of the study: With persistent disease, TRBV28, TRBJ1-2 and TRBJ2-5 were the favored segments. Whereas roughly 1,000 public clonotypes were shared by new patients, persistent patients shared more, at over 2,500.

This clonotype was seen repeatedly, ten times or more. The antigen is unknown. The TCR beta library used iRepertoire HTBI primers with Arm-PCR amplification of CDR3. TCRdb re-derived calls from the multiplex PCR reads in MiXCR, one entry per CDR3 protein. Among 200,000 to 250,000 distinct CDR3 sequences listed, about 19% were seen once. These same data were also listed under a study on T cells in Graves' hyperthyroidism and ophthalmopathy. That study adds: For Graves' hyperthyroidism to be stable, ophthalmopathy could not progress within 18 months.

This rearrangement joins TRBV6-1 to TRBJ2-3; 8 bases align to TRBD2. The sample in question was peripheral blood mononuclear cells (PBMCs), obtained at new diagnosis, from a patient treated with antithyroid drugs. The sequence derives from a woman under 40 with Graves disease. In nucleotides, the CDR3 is TGTGCCAGCAGTAGCCCAGCGGGGGCCAGCACAGATACGCAGTATTTT. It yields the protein CASSSPAGASTDTQYF.